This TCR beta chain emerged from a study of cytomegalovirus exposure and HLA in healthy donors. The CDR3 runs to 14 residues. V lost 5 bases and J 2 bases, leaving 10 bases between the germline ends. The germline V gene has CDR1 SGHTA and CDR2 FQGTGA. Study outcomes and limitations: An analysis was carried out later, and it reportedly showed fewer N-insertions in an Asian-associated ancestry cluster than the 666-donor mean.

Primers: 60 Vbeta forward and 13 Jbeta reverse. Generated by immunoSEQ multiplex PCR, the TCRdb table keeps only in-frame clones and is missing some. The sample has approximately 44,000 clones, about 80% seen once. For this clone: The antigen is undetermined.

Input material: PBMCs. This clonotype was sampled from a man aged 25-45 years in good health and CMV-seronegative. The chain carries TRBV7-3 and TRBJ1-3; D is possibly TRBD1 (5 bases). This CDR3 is CASSLQGTGNTIYF. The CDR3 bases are TGTGCCAGCAGCCTCCAGGGAACTGGAAACACCATATATTTT.